This TCR beta chain was sequenced in a study of OX40 agonist ivuxolimab in advanced cancers. Study at large: Of the patients, three showed partial responses, one with hepatocellular carcinoma and two with cutaneous melanoma.

Repertoires were generated with immunoSEQ multiplex PCR, while TCRdb's copy carries only in-frame clones and drops some. In the table there are roughly 39,000 clones, about 88% of which are singletons. Trimming at V came to 1 base and at J to 8 bases, leaving 0 bases not matched to a gene. The germline gives CDR1 SGHTA, CDR2 FQGNSA. The CDR3 spans 12 residues. The TCR sequence derives from an adult with an advanced solid tumor such as melanoma, head and neck, liver or kidney cancer. The rearrangement uses TRBV7-2 and TRBJ1-1; 8 positions match TRBD1. Specimen: CD4+ or CD8+ T cells sorted from blood, collected in a trial of the OX40 agonist ivuxolimab. The CDR3 nucleotides read TGTGCCAGCAGCTTAGGGACAGGGGAAGCTTTCTTT. It specifies CASSLGTGEAFF.